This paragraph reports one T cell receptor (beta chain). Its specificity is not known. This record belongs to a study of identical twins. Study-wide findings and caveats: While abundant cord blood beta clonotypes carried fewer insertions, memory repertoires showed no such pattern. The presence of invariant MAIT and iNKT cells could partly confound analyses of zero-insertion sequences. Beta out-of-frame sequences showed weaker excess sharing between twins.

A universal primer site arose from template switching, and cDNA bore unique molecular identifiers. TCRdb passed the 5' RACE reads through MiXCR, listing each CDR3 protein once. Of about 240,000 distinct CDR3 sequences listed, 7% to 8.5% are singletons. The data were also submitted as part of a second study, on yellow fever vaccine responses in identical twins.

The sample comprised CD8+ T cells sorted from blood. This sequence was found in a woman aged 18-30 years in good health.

The CDR3 bases are TGTGCCAGCAGCCCGGAGCCGGGACGAGACTACGAGCAGTACTTC. Translation: CASSPEPGRDYEQYF. The chain links TRBV3-1 to TRBJ2-7; D may be TRBD1 or TRBD2 (5 bases each). CDR3 length: 15 amino acids. Trimming left V 4 bases short and J 3 bases short, with 16 bases between. CDR1 is LGHDT, CDR2 YNNKEL, per germline (reference sequence).